The present T cell receptor (beta chain) was sequenced within a study of tumor and adjacent non-tumor tissue in lung cancer. Study summary: There were some 11 adenocarcinoma, a couple of squamous cell carcinoma and 1 small cell lung cancer cases.

Regarding this clonotype: What it recognizes is unknown.

Study-wide points: Compared with tumor, normal lung showed significantly lower TCR diversity.

The CDR3 spans 16 residues. Germline V gives CDR1 SGHNT, CDR2 YYREEE (reference sequence). Three rounds of nested PCR, following a modified ARM-PCR protocol, produced the TCRbeta library. TCRdb re-called the multiplex PCR reads with MiXCR, one entry per CDR3 protein. The table records approximately 75,000 distinct CDR3 sequences, around four fifths of them present only once. The template was RNA from unsorted bulk tissue. Donors were chemotherapy-naive, newly diagnosed lung cancer surgical patients in China, August–late 2014. This clonotype was obtained from a woman between 45 and 65 years old with non-small cell lung cancer. V and J are TRBV5-4 and TRBJ2-1, with 13 bases lining up with TRBD2. Sequencing was carried out using lung tumor tissue. DNA for the CDR3: TGTGCAAGCTGCTTGGGCGGACTAGCGGGGGACAATGAGCAGTTCTTC. Translation gives CASCLGGLAGDNEQFF.